These T cell receptor beta chains were read from a single sample in a study of blood T cell repertoires in COVID-19. Generated by immunoSEQ multiplex PCR, the TCRdb table keeps only in-frame clones and is missing some. The table has more than 100,000 clones, approximately 88% seen once; the top ten hold 17%. The source material was peripheral blood. These receptors came from a woman older than 75 with acute or convalescent COVID-19. Both conserved end residues are trimmed from each CDR3. The size entry is marked missing in some rows and otherwise reads once, few, many or a size class.

- TRBV30 AWSADRGNYEQY
- TRBV13 ASSIGSGYNEQF
- TRBV2 ASNNDRGPHEQY
- TRBV29-1 SVARVTEAF
- TRBV2 ASSGRQALYNSPLH
- TRBV9 ASSAAGTAYFNTEAF
- TRBV5-1 ASSLAGGSNQPQH
- TRBV7-8 ASSFADRAHEQY
- TRBV5-4 ASSVDRSYEQY
- TRBV4-1 ASSQGQGVGYGYT
- TRBV6-2/TRBV6-3 ASSYSGRGSYEQY
- TRBV6-5 ASRIGSNQPQH
- TRBV6-5 ASSYSRLYTGELF
- TRBV7-9 ASSLYPGPDNEQF
once TRBV6-4 ASSQDLYNEQF
- TRBV6-5 ASRPPQIYEQF
- TRBV5-5 ASSFWAGNTEAF
few TRBV6-5 ASRPVRVGQPQH
- TRBV6-6 ASSPRTAYGYT
once TRBV28 ASRGGNEKLF